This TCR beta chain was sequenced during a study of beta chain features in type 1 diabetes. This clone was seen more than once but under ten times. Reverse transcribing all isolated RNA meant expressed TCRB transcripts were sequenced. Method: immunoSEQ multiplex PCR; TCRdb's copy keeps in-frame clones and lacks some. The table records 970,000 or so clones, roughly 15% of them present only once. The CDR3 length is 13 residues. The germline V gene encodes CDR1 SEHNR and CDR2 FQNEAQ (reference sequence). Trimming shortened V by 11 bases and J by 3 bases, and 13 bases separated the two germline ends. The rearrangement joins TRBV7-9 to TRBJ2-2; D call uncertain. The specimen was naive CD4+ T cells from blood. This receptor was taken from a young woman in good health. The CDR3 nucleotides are TGTGCCCGAGGCGGTGGGGACACCGGGGAGCTGTTTTTT. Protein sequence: CARGGGDTGELFF.